The entry below describes one T cell receptor (beta chain). Using immunoSEQ multiplex PCR, the repertoire was profiled, and TCRdb retains in-frame clones only, with some absent. This sample has fewer than 250,000 clones, with 81% found just once. These data belong to a study of blood T cell repertoires in COVID-19. Germline V gene lookup returns CDR1 MNHEY and CDR2 SVGEGT. The ends were cut back, 5 bases at V and 7 bases at J, with 17 bases in the middle. The CDR3 runs to 14 residues. This sequence originates from a woman between 50 and 59 years old with acute COVID-19. This chain connects TRBV6-2 or TRBV6-3 to TRBJ1-1, with a tentative D call TRBD1 (6 bases). The sample taken for sequencing was PBMCs or T cells enriched from blood (not recorded which). DNA for the CDR3: TGTGCCAGCAGTACCCCTAGTGGGGGCAGTGAAGCTTTCTTT. This translates into CASSTPSGGSEAFF.